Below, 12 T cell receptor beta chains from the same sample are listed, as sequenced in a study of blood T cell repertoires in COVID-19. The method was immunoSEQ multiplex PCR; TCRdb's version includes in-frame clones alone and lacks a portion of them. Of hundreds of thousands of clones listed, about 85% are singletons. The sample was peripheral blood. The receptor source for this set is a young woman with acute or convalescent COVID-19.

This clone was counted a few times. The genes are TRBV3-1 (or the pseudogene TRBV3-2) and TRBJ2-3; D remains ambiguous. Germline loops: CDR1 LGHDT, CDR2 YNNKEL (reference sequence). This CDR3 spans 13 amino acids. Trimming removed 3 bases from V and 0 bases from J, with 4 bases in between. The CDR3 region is CASSHTSTDTQYF. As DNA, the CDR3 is TGTGCCAGCAGCCACACTAGCACAGATACGCAGTATTTT.

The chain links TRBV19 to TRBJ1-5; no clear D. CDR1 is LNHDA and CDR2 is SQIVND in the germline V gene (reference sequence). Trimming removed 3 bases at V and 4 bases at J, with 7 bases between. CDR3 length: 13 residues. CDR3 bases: TGTGCCAGTAGTATTGCAGGAAATCAGCCCCAGCATTTT. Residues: CASSIAGNQPQHF.

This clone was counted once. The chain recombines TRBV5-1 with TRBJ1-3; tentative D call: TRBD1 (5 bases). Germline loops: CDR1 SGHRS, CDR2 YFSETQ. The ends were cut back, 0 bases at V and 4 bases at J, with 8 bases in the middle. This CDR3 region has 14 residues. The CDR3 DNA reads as TGCGCCAGCAGCTTGGAAGGGGTCGGAAACACCATATATTTT. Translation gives CASSLEGVGNTIYF.

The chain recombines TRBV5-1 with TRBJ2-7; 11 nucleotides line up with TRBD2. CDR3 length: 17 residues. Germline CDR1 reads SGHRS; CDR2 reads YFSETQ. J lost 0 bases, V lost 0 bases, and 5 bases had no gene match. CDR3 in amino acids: CASSLVLAGGSSYEQYF. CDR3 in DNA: TGCGCCAGCAGCTTGGTCCTAGCGGGAGGCAGCTCCTACGAGCAGTACTTC.

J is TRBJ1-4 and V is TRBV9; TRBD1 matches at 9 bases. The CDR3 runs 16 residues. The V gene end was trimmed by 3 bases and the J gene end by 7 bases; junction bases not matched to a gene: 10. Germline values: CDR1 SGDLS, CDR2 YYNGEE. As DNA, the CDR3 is TGTGCCAGCAGCGCCAAAACAGGGGGCGATTTTGAAAAACTGTTTTTT. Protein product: CASSAKTGGDFEKLFF.

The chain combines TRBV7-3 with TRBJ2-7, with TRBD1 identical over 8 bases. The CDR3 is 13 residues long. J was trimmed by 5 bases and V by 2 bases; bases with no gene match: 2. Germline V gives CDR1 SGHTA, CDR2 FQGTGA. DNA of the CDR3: TGTGCCAGCAGCTTATCAGGGGGCAACGAGCAGTACTTC. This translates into CASSLSGGNEQYF.

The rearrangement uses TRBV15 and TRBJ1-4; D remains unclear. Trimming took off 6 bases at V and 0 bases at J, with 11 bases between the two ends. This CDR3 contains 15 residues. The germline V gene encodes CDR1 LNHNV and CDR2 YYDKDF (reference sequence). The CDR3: CATSRGLATNEKLFF. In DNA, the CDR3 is TGTGCCACCAGTCGAGGTCTTGCAACTAATGAAAAACTGTTTTTT.

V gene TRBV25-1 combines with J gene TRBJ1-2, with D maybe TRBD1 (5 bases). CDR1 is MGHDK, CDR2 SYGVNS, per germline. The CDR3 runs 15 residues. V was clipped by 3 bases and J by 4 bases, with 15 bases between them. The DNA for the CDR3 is TGTGCCAGCAGTGACCCCCGGACACCCAGCTATGGCTACACCTTC. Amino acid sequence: CASSDPRTPSYGYTF.

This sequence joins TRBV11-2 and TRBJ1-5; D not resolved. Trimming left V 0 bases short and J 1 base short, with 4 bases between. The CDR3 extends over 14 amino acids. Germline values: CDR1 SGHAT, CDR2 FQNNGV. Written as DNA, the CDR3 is TGTGCCAGCAGCTTAGATCGGAGCAATCAGCCCCAGCATTTT. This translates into CASSLDRSNQPQHF.

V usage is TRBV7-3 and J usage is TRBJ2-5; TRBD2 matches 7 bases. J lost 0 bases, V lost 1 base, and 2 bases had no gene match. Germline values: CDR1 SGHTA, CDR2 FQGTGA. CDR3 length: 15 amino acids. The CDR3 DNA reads TGTGCCAGCAGCTTAATGGGAGGGGACCAAGAGACCCAGTACTTC. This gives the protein CASSLMGGDQETQYF.

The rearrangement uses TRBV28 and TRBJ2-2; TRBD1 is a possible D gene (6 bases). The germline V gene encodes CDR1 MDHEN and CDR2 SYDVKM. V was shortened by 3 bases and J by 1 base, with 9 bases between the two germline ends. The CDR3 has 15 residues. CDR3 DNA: TGTGCCAGCAGTTTGTCAGGGGAGAACACCGGGGAGCTGTTTTTT. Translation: CASSLSGENTGELFF.

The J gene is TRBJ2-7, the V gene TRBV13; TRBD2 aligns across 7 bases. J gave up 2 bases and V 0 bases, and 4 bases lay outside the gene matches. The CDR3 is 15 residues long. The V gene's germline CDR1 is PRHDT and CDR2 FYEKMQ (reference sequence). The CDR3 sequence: CASSLGASGTYEQYF. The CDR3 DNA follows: TGTGCCAGCAGCTTAGGGGCTAGCGGTACCTACGAGCAGTACTTC.